This TCR beta chain was captured by sequencing in a study of technical replicates of blood from a few donors. Per the germline V gene, CDR1 is LGHNA and CDR2 is YNFKEQ. V dropped 6 bases and J dropped 4 bases, with 20 bases sitting between them. The CDR3 totals 16 residues. Here immunoSEQ multiplex PCR was the method, and the copy in TCRdb shows in-frame clones only, minus some. The sample includes tens of thousands of clones, 80% to 95% of them seen just once. The chain couples TRBV4-2 to TRBJ2-3; maybe TRBD2 (6 bases). Specimen: PBMCs. This receptor was taken from a human donor in good health. Some clones in this sample may be carry-over from other donors' samples. This chain's CDR3 is CASRLTSTRGPDTQYF. The CDR3 coding sequence is TGTGCCAGCAGGCTAACCTCGACTAGGGGTCCAGATACGCAGTATTTT.